This record covers a single T cell receptor beta chain. This sample stems from a study of tumor-infiltrating lymphocytes in glioblastoma multiforme. Germline V gene sequence: CDR1 MNHNS, CDR2 SASEGT. There are 14 residues in the CDR3. V lost 2 bases to trimming and J lost 4 bases; unmatched junction nucleotides: 5. Multiple V-beta primers and a C-beta primer amplified TCRB from RNA. Each CDR3 protein is one row after TCRdb ran MiXCR on the multiplex PCR reads. The sample carries 15,000 to 20,000 distinct CDR3 sequences, approximately 70% recorded once. This receptor was obtained from a male donor with glioblastoma. The rearrangement joins TRBV6-1 to TRBJ2-7, with TRBD2 identical over 7 bases. Sequencing was carried out using peripheral blood. In nucleotides, the CDR3 is TGTGCCAGCAGTGAACTAGCGGAGGAATACGAGCAGTACTTC. It is translated as CASSELAEEYEQYF.